The 8 T cell receptor beta chains presented below share a single source sample, sequenced in a study of blood T cell repertoires in COVID-19. Profiling relied on immunoSEQ multiplex PCR, and the TCRdb table lists in-frame clones only, not all of them. In the table there are 55,000 to 75,000 clones, approximately 80% of which are singletons. The sample comprised peripheral blood. The receptors stem from a man aged 70 or older who had recovered from COVID-19.

J is TRBJ1-4 and V is TRBV5-1; 8 positions agree with TRBD1. There are 16 residues in the CDR3. Losses at the gene ends were 0 bases for V and 4 bases for J; bases not matched to a gene: 5. Germline CDR1 SGHRS, CDR2 YFSETQ. The CDR3 nucleotides are TGCGCCAGCAGCTTGGACAGGGGGGGACTTAATGAAAAACTGTTTTTT. This gives the protein CASSLDRGGLNEKLFF.

J is TRBJ1-5 and V is TRBV19, with TRBD1 identical over 7 bases. J was trimmed by 6 bases and V by 5 bases; bases with no gene match: 4. This CDR3 spans 13 amino acids. The germline V gene has CDR1 LNHDA and CDR2 SQIVND (reference sequence). CDR3 region: CASSLPGGQPQHF. As DNA, the CDR3 is TGTGCCAGTAGTCTCCCAGGGGGTCAGCCCCAGCATTTT.

The chain recombines TRBV28 with TRBJ2-2; 9 nucleotides align to TRBD1. The CDR3 loop spans 15 amino acids. Trimming cost V 5 bases and J 7 bases; bases outside gene matches: 8. The germline gives CDR1 MDHEN, CDR2 SYDVKM. The CDR3 sequence: CASSPGDRDVGELFF. CDR3 sequence (DNA): TGTGCCAGCAGTCCTGGGGACAGGGACGTCGGGGAGCTGTTTTTT.

In this sample, this clone turned up a few times. The chain carries TRBV6-1 and TRBJ1-1; D is unresolved. The CDR3 spans 15 residues. Germline V CDR1 and CDR2: MNHNS, SASEGT. The ends were cut back, 1 base at V and 5 bases at J, with 14 bases in the middle. The CDR3 region is CASSEGRRTGTEAFF. CDR3 in DNA: TGTGCCAGCAGTGAAGGGCGAAGGACGGGGACTGAAGCTTTCTTT.

The V and J genes are TRBV15 and TRBJ2-1, with 9 bases that match TRBD2. The CDR3 contains 18 residues. V lost 0 bases and J lost 1; bases outside the gene matches: 7. Germline V gene sequence: CDR1 LNHNV, CDR2 YYDKDF (reference sequence). CDR3 coding DNA: TGTGCCACCAGCAGAGAGCTAACCAGCGGGGGGTCCTACAATGAGCAGTTCTTC. As protein: CATSRELTSGGSYNEQFF. Together with reference TRBV15 and TRBJ2-1, the CDR3 gives the full variable domain: DAMVIQNPRYQVTQFGKPVTLSCSQTLNHNVMYWYQQKSSQAPKLLFHYYDKDFNNEADTPDNFQSRRPNTSFCFLDIRSPGLGDTAMYLCATSRELTSGGSYNEQFFGPGTRLTVL.

Points on this clone: This specimen includes other DNA sequences encoding the same CDR3. The chain has TRBV7-2 and TRBJ1-2, with D tentatively TRBD1 (6 bases). This CDR3 is 15 amino acids long. Germline V CDR1 and CDR2: SGHTA, FQGNSA. V lost 0 bases and J 3 bases, leaving 11 bases between the germline ends. CDR3 sequence (DNA): TGTGCCAGCAGCTTAGCGTCGGGGGGCTACTATGGCTACACCTTC. This gives the protein CASSLASGGYYGYTF.

The chain recombines TRBV5-1 with TRBJ1-6; 7 nucleotides line up with TRBD1. CDR3 length equals 19 residues. Germline V gene data show CDR1 as SGHRS and CDR2 as YFSETQ. The junction had 20 bases not matched to a gene; V was cut back by 5 bases and J by 6 bases. Here the CDR3 reads CASSRKGPSRQGGNSPLHF. CDR3 DNA sequence: TGCGCCAGCAGTAGAAAAGGGCCTTCGCGTCAGGGGGGTAATTCACCCCTCCACTTT.

This rearrangement joins TRBV5-1 to TRBJ2-1; 9 bases align to TRBD2. V was clipped by 2 bases and J by 0 bases; unmatched bases: 9. The CDR3 covers 18 residues. Germline-derived CDR1 and CDR2 are SGHRS and YFSETQ. The CDR3 nucleotides are TGCGCCAGCAGCTTAGCACTAGCGGGCAGGAGCTCCTACAATGAGCAGTTCTTC. Translation: CASSLALAGRSSYNEQFF.